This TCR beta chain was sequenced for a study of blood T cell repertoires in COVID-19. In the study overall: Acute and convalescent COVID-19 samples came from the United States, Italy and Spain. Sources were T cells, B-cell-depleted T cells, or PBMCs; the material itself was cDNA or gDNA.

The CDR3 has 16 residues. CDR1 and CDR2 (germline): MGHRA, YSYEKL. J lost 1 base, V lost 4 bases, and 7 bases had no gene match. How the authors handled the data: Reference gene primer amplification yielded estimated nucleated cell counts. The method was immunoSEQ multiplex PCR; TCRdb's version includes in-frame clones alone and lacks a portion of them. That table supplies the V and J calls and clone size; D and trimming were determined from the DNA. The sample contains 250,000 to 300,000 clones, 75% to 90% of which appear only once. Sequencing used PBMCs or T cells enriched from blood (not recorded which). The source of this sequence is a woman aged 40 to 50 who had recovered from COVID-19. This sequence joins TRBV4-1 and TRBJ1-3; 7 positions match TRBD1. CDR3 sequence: CASSPGGIRSGNTIYF. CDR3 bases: TGCGCCAGCAGCCCAGGGGGGATCCGGTCTGGAAACACCATATATTTT.